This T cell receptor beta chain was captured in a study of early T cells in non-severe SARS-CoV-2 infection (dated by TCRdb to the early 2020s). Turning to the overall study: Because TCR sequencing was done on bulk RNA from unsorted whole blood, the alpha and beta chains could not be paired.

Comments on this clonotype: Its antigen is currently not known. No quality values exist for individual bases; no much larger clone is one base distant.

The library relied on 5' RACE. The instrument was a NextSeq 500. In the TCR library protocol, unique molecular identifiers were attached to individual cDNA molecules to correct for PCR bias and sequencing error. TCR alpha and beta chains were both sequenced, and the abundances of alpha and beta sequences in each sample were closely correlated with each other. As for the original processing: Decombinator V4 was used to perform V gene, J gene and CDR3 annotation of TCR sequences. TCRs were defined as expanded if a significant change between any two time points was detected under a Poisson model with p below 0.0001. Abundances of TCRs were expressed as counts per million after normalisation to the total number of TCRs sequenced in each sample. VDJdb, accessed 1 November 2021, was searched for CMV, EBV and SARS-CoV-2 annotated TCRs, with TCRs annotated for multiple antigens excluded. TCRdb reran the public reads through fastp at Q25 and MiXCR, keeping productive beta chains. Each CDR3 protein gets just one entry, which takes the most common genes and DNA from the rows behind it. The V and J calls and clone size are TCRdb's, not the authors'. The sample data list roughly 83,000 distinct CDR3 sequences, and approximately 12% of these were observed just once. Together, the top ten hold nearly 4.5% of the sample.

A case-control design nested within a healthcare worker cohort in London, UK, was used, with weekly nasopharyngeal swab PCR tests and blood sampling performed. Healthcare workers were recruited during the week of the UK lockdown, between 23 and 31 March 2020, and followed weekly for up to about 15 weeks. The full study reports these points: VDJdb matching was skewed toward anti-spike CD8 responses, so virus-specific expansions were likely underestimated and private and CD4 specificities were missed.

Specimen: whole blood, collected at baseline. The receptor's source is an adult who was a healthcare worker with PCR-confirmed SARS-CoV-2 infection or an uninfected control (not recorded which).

The bases read TGTGCCAGCAGTTTTTATGATCGGGGCAGGGCGGAATCACCCCTCCACTTT. This translates into CASSFYDRGRAESPLHF. The sequence links TRBV28 to TRBJ1-6, with TRBD1 tentatively as D gene (5 bases match). Inclusive of the bounding cysteine and phenylalanine, the CDR3 is 17 residues long. This entry keeps only the CDR3 DNA: 51 bases, framed from base 1. In the germline V gene, CDR1 corresponds to MDHEN and CDR2 to SYDVKM. V lost 3 bases and J lost 10 bases; the stretch between them is 22 bases long. With the rest looked up from the reference TRBV28 and TRBJ1-6 genes rather than sequenced, the full variable domain is DVKVTQSSRYLVKRTGEKVFLECVQDMDHENMFWYRQDPGLGLRLIYFSYDVKMKEKGDIPEGYSVSREKKERFSLILESASTNQTSMYLCASSFYDRGRAESPLHFGNGTRLTVT.